This T cell receptor beta chain was observed in a study of a mutant IDH1 vaccine in newly diagnosed glioma. The overall study: Mean patient age was about 44 years; approximately 62% were male and around 40% female.

A word on this clone: Its antigen is not known.

The V end lost 8 bases, the J end lost 4 bases, and 17 bases lay between the germline ends. This CDR3 has 15 amino acids. Germline CDR1 and CDR2: MDHEN and SYDVKM. General study findings and limits: Vaccination elicited immune responses in around 92% of patients. Pseudoprogression seemed unlinked to shifts in top peripheral T cell clonotypes.

Described time point: baseline, week 1 (first vaccination visit). Stated treatment: pre-vaccination baseline after standard-of-care therapy. The donors had new WHO grade 3 or 4 astrocytomas; these were IDH1-mutant and ATRX-lost. Produced via immunoSEQ multiplex PCR; TCRdb's table is partial and in-frame only. The table shows around 59,000 clones, with 91% occurring only once. The chain couples TRBV28 to TRBJ2-2; D may be TRBD1 or TRBD2 (6 bases each). Sequencing was performed on PBMCs, taken from a glioma patient treated with radiotherapy, temozolomide or both. The TCR sequence derives from a man in his fifties with glioma. CDR3 loop: CASGGRKRSTGELFF. CDR3 DNA: TGTGCCAGCGGGGGGCGGAAGCGAAGCACCGGGGAGCTGTTTTTT.